This T cell receptor beta chain was found in a study of CD8 T cells in ankylosing spondylitis. Study observations and caveats: Characteristic of ankylosing spondylitis blood, it appeared, was a TCR beta motif comprising roughly 8 highly homologous variants.

Deletions cut 7 bases from V and 6 bases from J, with 12 bases between. There are 12 residues in the CDR3. Germline values: CDR1 SQVTM, CDR2 ANQGSEA. One entry per CDR3 protein, called by TCRdb with MiXCR from the 5' RACE reads. This table holds roughly 440,000 distinct CDR3 sequences, 17% found once. This clonotype occurred a few times. Its specificity is unknown. The TCR comes from a male donor with ankylosing spondylitis. V usage is TRBV29-1 and J usage is TRBJ2-2; D is perhaps TRBD2 (6 bases). Material for sequencing was blood, either unsorted or a sorted T cell fraction (not recorded which). Written as DNA, the CDR3 is TGCAGCGCCGGGAGAGGGGCCGGGGAGCTGTTTTTT. Translation: CSAGRGAGELFF.